This T cell receptor beta chain was identified during a study of blood T cell repertoires in COVID-19. In the study overall: Sites across the United States, Italy and Spain contributed samples from acute and convalescent COVID-19. Sample material is recorded as cDNA or gDNA derived from T cells, B-cell-depleted T cells, or PBMCs.

Original handling: Reference gene primer amplification gave nucleated cell count estimates. TCRdb keeps only in-frame clones here, not all; method: immunoSEQ multiplex PCR. That table is the source of V, J and clone size, and D and trimming were worked out from the DNA. The profile shows some 150,000 clones, about nine tenths of them singletons. The V gene's germline CDR1 is GTSNPN and CDR2 SVGIG (reference sequence). Trimming took off 4 bases at V and 0 bases at J, with 12 bases between the two ends. There are 15 residues in the CDR3. Sequenced input: peripheral blood. V gene TRBV30 combines with J gene TRBJ1-4, with D unclear. This sequence was found in a human donor in a cohort sampled during active COVID-19. The CDR3 loop reads CAWTRGETTNEKLFF. Written as DNA, the CDR3 is TGTGCCTGGACCCGAGGCGAGACAACTAATGAAAAACTGTTTTTT.